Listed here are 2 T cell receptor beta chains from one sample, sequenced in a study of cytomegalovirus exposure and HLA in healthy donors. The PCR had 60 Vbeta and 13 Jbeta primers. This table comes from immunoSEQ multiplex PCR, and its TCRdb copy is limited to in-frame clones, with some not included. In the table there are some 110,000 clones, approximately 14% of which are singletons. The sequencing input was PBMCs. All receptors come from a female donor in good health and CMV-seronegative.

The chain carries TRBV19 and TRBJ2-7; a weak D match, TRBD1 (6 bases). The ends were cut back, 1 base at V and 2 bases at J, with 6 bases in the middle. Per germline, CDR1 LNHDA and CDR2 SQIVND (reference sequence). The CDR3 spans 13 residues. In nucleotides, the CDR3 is TGTGCCAGTAGTATAGGGGACACCTACGAGCAGTACTTC. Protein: CASSIGDTYEQYF.

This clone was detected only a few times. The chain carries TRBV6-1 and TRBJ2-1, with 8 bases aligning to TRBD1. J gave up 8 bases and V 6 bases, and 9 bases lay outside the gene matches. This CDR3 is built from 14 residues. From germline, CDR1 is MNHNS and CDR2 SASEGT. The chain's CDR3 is CASSGQGYTHEQFF. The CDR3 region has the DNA TGTGCCAGCAGCGGACAGGGCTACACCCATGAGCAGTTCTTC.